Listed below are T cell receptor beta chains from one sample, sequenced in a study of blood T cell repertoires in COVID-19. The table came from immunoSEQ multiplex PCR; TCRdb's copy has only in-frame clones and leaves some out. The table has hundreds of thousands of clones, approximately 87% seen once; the top ten hold 10%. The specimen was PBMCs or T cells enriched from blood (not recorded which). Every receptor here comes from a woman aged 45-60 years who had recovered from COVID-19. CDR3s include the opening cysteine and the closing phenylalanine or tryptophan. Fields, in order: D gene, clone size, V gene, J gene, CDR3 DNA, CDR3 protein. A D gene is named only where the DNA matches it firmly. Clone size is not always given. Where it is, it says once, few, many or a class for expanded clones.

TRBD1	NA	TRBV6-5	TRBJ1-4	TGTGCCAGCAGGCCGGACAGGGGCACCACTGAAAAACTGTTTTTT	CASRPDRGTTEKLFF
TRBD1	once	TRBV19	TRBJ1-2	TGTGCCAGTAGCGGACAGGAAGCCAAAGGCTATGGCTACACCTTC	CASSGQEAKGYGYTF
NA	NA	TRBV19	TRBJ1-2	TGTGCCAGTAGTATTGAACAGAACTATGGCTACACCTTC	CASSIEQNYGYTF
NA	many	TRBV7-2	TRBJ1-1	TGTGCCAGCAGCGCAAAAAGAGGCATATTCGAAGCTTTCTTT	CASSAKRGIFEAFF
TRBD2	NA	TRBV28	TRBJ2-1	TGTGCCAGCAGTTTAATCGGCGGGGGGGCGAATGAGCAGTTCTTC	CASSLIGGGANEQFF
NA	NA	TRBV7-8	TRBJ2-7	TGTGCCAGCAGCTTGGAAAGGGGTTTCTCCTACGAGCAGTACTTC	CASSLERGFSYEQYF
NA	NA	TRBV6-5	TRBJ1-3	TGTGCCAGCAGGGCAGGTACCTCTGGAAACACCATATATTTT	CASRAGTSGNTIYF
TRBD1	NA	TRBV9	TRBJ1-5	TGTGCCAGCAGCGTAGGGGACAGGGGCAATCAGCCCCAGCATTTT	CASSVGDRGNQPQHF
NA	NA	TRBV21-1	TRBJ2-7	TGTGCCAGCAGCAACTTACAGGGGCCGGTCGAGCAGTACTTC	CASSNLQGPVEQYF
TRBD1	NA	TRBV5-1	TRBJ1-4	TGCGCCAGCAGCCAAGGACAGGGGAGGGAGGATGAAAAACTGTTTTTT	CASSQGQGREDEKLFF
NA	few	TRBV2	TRBJ2-7	TGTGCCAGCAGAACCCGAGGGGGATCGAGGGACGAGCAGTACTTC	CASRTRGGSRDEQYF
TRBD1	NA	TRBV7-3	TRBJ2-5	TGTGCCAGCAGGCAAACAGGGGGCGAGACCCAGTACTTC	CASRQTGGETQYF
NA	NA	TRBV7-2	TRBJ1-5	TGTGCCAGCAGCTTAGATCCGACAGGATACCCACTAAGCAATCAGCCCCAGCATTTT	CASSLDPTGYPLSNQPQHF
NA	NA	TRBV18	TRBJ1-2	TGTGCCAGCTCACCGGACCCGGGGAACTATGGCTACACCTTC	CASSPDPGNYGYTF
NA	NA	TRBV27	TRBJ1-2	TGTGCCAGCAGCCTTCGGGAGGGTGATGGCTACACCTTC	CASSLREGDGYTF
TRBD2	NA	TRBV27	TRBJ2-2	TGTGCCAGCAGTATCACACGGGGGGCCGGGGAGCTGTTTTTT	CASSITRGAGELFF
NA	NA	TRBV6-2/TRBV6-3	TRBJ1-4	TGTGCCAGCAGTACGCCCCCGAGAGGGACTCGGGATGAAAAACTGTTTTTT	CASSTPPRGTRDEKLFF
TRBD1	NA	TRBV5-1	TRBJ1-2	TGCGCCAGCAGCTTGGACCAGGGGGCAGGCTATGGCTACACCTTC	CASSLDQGAGYGYTF
NA	NA	TRBV5-6	TRBJ1-2	TGTGCCAGCAGCTTGCCGTTGGGGGCGACGGACTATGGCTACACCTTC	CASSLPLGATDYGYTF
NA	NA	TRBV6-2/TRBV6-3	TRBJ1-5	TGTGCCAGCAGTTACTCGATTTCCAGGACCCTAGCCAATCAGCCCCAGCATTTT	CASSYSISRTLANQPQHF
NA	few	TRBV29-1	TRBJ1-4	TGCAGCGTTGCAGGGTCCGGTAATGAAAAACTGTTTTTT	CSVAGSGNEKLFF
TRBD1	once	TRBV18	TRBJ1-1	TGTGCCAGCTCACCTCTCGATCAGGGGGCCGACACTGAAGCTTTCTTT	CASSPLDQGADTEAFF
TRBD1	NA	TRBV19	TRBJ1-2	TGTGCCAGTAACACAGGACAGGGCTATGGCTACACCTTC	CASNTGQGYGYTF
TRBD1	NA	TRBV2	TRBJ1-1	TGTGCCAGCAGTGGAGTCTCCCCGGGACAGGGGGCTGGGAACACTGAAGCTTTCTTT	CASSGVSPGQGAGNTEAFF
NA	NA	TRBV28	TRBJ1-4	TGTGCCAGCAGTTTAGGCACAGTAAATGAAAAACTGTTTTTT	CASSLGTVNEKLFF
NA	NA	TRBV27	TRBJ2-2	TGTGCCAGCAGTCCCAGGGTGGCCGGGGAGCTGTTTTTT	CASSPRVAGELFF
TRBD1	NA	TRBV27	TRBJ1-6	TGTGCCAGCAGTTTAAAGTGGTATGGACAGGGTAACTCACCCCTCCACTTT	CASSLKWYGQGNSPLHF
NA	NA	TRBV27	TRBJ1-3	TGTGCCAGCAGTTCCGACTTGGGAAACACCATATATTTT	CASSSDLGNTIYF
TRBD1	NA	TRBV27	TRBJ1-2	TGTGCCAGTAGACAGGGTAACTATGGCTACACCTTC	CASRQGNYGYTF
NA	NA	TRBV4-1	TRBJ1-2	TGCGCCAGCAGCCCCGGGGAAGGGGGCTATGGCTACACCTTC	CASSPGEGGYGYTF
TRBD1	NA	TRBV30	TRBJ2-7	TGTGCCTGGGAGAGACAGGGCGGAGACGAGCAGTACTTC	CAWERQGGDEQYF
TRBD2	NA	TRBV9	TRBJ2-7	TGTGCCAGCAGCGTCGGGACTAGCGGGGGTGAGCAGTACTTC	CASSVGTSGGEQYF
NA	NA	TRBV2	TRBJ1-4	TGTGCCAGCAGATCACAGGGAGCAACTAATGAAAAACTGTTTTTT	CASRSQGATNEKLFF
NA	NA	TRBV19	TRBJ1-2	TGTGCCAGTACGAAGATTGTAGGGACTTACCAAGTTTTTAACTATGGCTACACCTTC	CASTKIVGTYQVFNYGYTF
NA	NA	TRBV4-1	TRBJ2-7	TGCGCCAGCAGCCACCTCGAGGGGGGGGGTGAGCAGTACTTC	CASSHLEGGGEQYF
TRBD1	NA	TRBV3-1/TRBV3-2	TRBJ2-1	TGTGCCAGCAGCCACCGATCAGGGGGAAGACAGGGACCAGGAGAGCAGTTCTTC	CASSHRSGGRQGPGEQFF
NA	NA	TRBV5-1	TRBJ2-5	TGCGCCAGCAGCTTTACAACAGGGTTTCTAGAGACCCAGTACTTC	CASSFTTGFLETQYF
TRBD1	NA	TRBV28	TRBJ1-6	TGTGCCAGCAGTACGACAGGGGTATTTTCACCCCTCCACTTT	CASSTTGVFSPLHF
TRBD1	NA	TRBV29-1	TRBJ1-2	TGCAGCGTTGGTGACGGGACAGGCCTTTATGGCTACACCTTC	CSVGDGTGLYGYTF
NA	once	TRBV27	TRBJ1-1	TGTGCCAGCAGTCCCCGACAGAACATGAACACTGAAGCTTTCTTT	CASSPRQNMNTEAFF
NA	NA	TRBV27	TRBJ2-5	TGTGCCAGCAGTCGGTACTCCCAAGAGACCCAGTACTTC	CASSRYSQETQYF
NA	NA	TRBV29-1	TRBJ2-5	TGCAGCTCCACCAGGGGAGACAGCCGGGAGACCCAGTACTTC	CSSTRGDSRETQYF
NA	NA	TRBV3-1/TRBV3-2	TRBJ2-2	TGTGCCAGCAGCCGAGGATCGGGGTTAGACACCGGGGAGCTGTTTTTT	CASSRGSGLDTGELFF
TRBD1	few	TRBV18	TRBJ1-2	TGTGCCAGCTCACCGGGACAGGGAAACTATGGCTACACCTTC	CASSPGQGNYGYTF
NA	NA	TRBV6-5	TRBJ1-2	TGTGCCAGCTCCACCGGAGGGGTTGGTGGCTACACCTTC	CASSTGGVGGYTF
NA	NA	TRBV18	TRBJ1-4	TGTGCCAGCTCACCGAACTCTAATGAAAAACTGTTTTTT	CASSPNSNEKLFF
TRBD1	once	TRBV19	TRBJ1-2	TGTGCCAGTAGTACCGGACAGGGGGGCCATGGCTACACCTTC	CASSTGQGGHGYTF
TRBD2	NA	TRBV2	TRBJ2-3	TGTGCCAGCAGTGTAATACCCCTAGCGGGAGACACAGATACGCAGTATTTT	CASSVIPLAGDTDTQYF
NA	few	TRBV28	TRBJ2-7	TGTGCCAGCAGTGGCCGTGAGGGCATCAACTACGAGCAGTACTTC	CASSGREGINYEQYF
NA	NA	TRBV7-3	TRBJ1-2	TGTGCCAGCAGCACAGGGATGGGGGGCTACACCTTC	CASSTGMGGYTF
NA	NA	TRBV6-5	TRBJ1-2	TGTGCCAGCAGTTTACAGGGATATGGCTACACCTTC	CASSLQGYGYTF
TRBD2	NA	TRBV10-3	TRBJ2-4	TGTGCCATCAGTGAGTACGCTAGCGGGGGGATAGCCAAAAACATTCAGTACTTC	CAISEYASGGIAKNIQYF
TRBD1	NA	TRBV6-1	TRBJ1-4	TGTGCCAGCAGTGAAGCGACAGGGGTTGAAAAACTGTTTTTT	CASSEATGVEKLFF